One sample yielded the 21 T cell receptor beta chains listed below, sequenced in a study of PD-L1 blockade in urothelial cancer. Using immunoSEQ multiplex PCR, the repertoire was profiled, and TCRdb retains in-frame clones only, with some absent. The profile covers about 52,000 clones, with 84% appearing a single time and about 5.3% taken by the ten largest. This specimen consisted of PBMCs, obtained around atezolizumab (anti-PD-L1) treatment. Source of these receptors: a man aged 35 to 55 with urothelial cancer.

The chain couples TRBV5-8 to TRBJ2-1, with 11 nucleotides matching TRBD2. The CDR3 has 17 residues. The germline V gene encodes CDR1 SGHTS and CDR2 YDEGEE. The V gene end was trimmed by 4 bases and the J gene end by 5 bases; junction bases not matched to a gene: 11. The chain's CDR3 is CASSPGGTSGPDNEQFF. The CDR3 DNA follows: TGTGCCAGCAGCCCTGGCGGGACTAGCGGACCCGACAATGAGCAGTTCTTC.

J is TRBJ2-1 and V is TRBV5-1; 9 nucleotides line up with TRBD2. From germline, CDR1 is SGHRS and CDR2 YFSETQ. With 2 bases clipped from V and 7 bases from J, the junction kept 13 bases outside the gene matches. There are 17 residues in the CDR3. The CDR3 loop reads CASSFGLAGSPMNEQFF. CDR3 nucleotides: TGCGCCAGCAGCTTCGGTCTAGCGGGAAGCCCCATGAATGAGCAGTTCTTC.

J is TRBJ1-6 and V is TRBV28, with D maybe TRBD1 (5 bases). Trimming removed 6 bases from V and 7 bases from J, with 16 bases in between. Germline-derived CDR1 and CDR2 are MDHEN and SYDVKM. The CDR3 totals 15 residues. This chain's CDR3 is CASRAWTRPNSPLHF. The CDR3 DNA follows: TGTGCCAGCAGGGCTTGGACAAGACCCAATTCACCCCTCCACTTT.

The chain couples TRBV7-3 to TRBJ2-7; D is undetermined. The V end was cut by 5 bases, the J end by 6 bases, with 14 bases between. Germline loops: CDR1 SGHTA, CDR2 FQGTGA. This CDR3 has 13 amino acids. Here the CDR3 reads CASSHGVNGEQYF. CDR3 DNA: TGTGCCAGCAGCCATGGTGTTAACGGCGAGCAGTACTTC.

As DNA, the CDR3 is TGTGCCAGCAGTGAAGGGTTTGGTTGGGACTTCACAGATACGCAGTATTTT. Its translation is CASSEGFGWDFTDTQYF. V and J are TRBV2 and TRBJ2-3, with TRBD2 as a possible D gene (6 bases). The CDR3 consists of 17 residues. V lost 1 base to trimming and J lost 2 bases, with 16 bases between them. Germline V gene sequence: CDR1 SNHLY, CDR2 FYNNEI.

V and J are TRBV5-3 and TRBJ2-2, with 9 bases that match TRBD2. TRBV5-3 is noted as an ORF with a role that remains uncertain. V lost 0 bases, J lost 5 bases, and 11 bases stayed unmatched. This CDR3 region has 18 residues. The CDR3, as DNA: TGTGCCAGAAGCTTGGCACTAGCGGGCCAACGCGGAACCGGGGAGCTGTTTTTT. It encodes CARSLALAGQRGTGELFF.

This sequence joins TRBV4-1 and TRBJ2-4; 15 bases align to TRBD2. V lost 3 bases and J lost 8; bases outside the gene matches: 14. Germline-derived CDR1 and CDR2 are MGHRA and YSYEKL. There are 19 residues in the CDR3. CDR3 coding DNA: TGCGCCAGCAGCCACCCAATAAGGGGACTAGCGGGAGGAGTAGACATTCAGTACTTC. Protein product: CASSHPIRGLAGGVDIQYF.

This chain connects TRBV28 to TRBJ2-5, with 8 bases aligning to TRBD2. CDR1 MDHEN and CDR2 SYDVKM come from the germline V gene. The CDR3 is 13 residues long. The ends lost 5 bases at V and 4 bases at J; junction bases unmatched: 3. Here the CDR3 DNA reads TGTGCCAGCAGTATCCGGGAGGGAGAGACCCAGTACTTC. Translating gives CASSIREGETQYF.

The rearrangement joins TRBV19 to TRBJ2-2; a weak D match, TRBD2 (7 bases). The germline V and J ends were trimmed by 7 bases and 5 bases, with 17 bases remaining between them. The CDR3 sequence is 15 residues long. The germline CDR1 and CDR2 sequences are LNHDA and SQIVND (reference sequence). CDR3 in DNA: TGTGCCAGTACCCCAGGGAGGGGGAGGACCGGGGAGCTGTTTTTT. Translation: CASTPGRGRTGELFF.

This chain connects TRBV6-5 to TRBJ2-1; TRBD2 matches 7 bases. This CDR3 is 14 amino acids long. Looked up from germline, CDR1 is MNHEY and CDR2 is SVGAGI. V lost 6 bases to trimming and J lost 4 bases; unmatched junction nucleotides: 6. The chain's CDR3 is CASSPSSGYNEQFF. CDR3 nucleotides: TGTGCCAGCAGCCCCTCTAGCGGATACAATGAGCAGTTCTTC.

The chain links TRBV7-3 to TRBJ2-3; a possible D gene is TRBD2 (7 bases). This CDR3 contains 15 residues. Trimming removed 3 bases at V and 0 bases at J, with 10 bases between. Germline lookup yields CDR1 SGHTA and CDR2 FQGTGA. The CDR3 coding sequence is TGTGCCAGCAGCTTGAGGGGGGGAAGCACAGATACGCAGTATTTT. This encodes CASSLRGGSTDTQYF.

This clone was seen only once. V gene TRBV28 combines with J gene TRBJ2-1, with D perhaps TRBD2 (6 bases). The ends were cut back, 5 bases at V and 8 bases at J, with 10 bases in the middle. The germline V gene encodes CDR1 MDHEN and CDR2 SYDVKM. The CDR3 length is 12 residues. The CDR3 spells CASSGWGDEQFF. CDR3 nucleotides: TGTGCCAGCAGTGGATGGGGGGATGAGCAGTTCTTC.

This clone was seen once. The chain carries TRBV28 and TRBJ2-3; D is perhaps TRBD2 (5 bases). The V and J ends lost 3 bases and 0 bases respectively, with 13 bases between them. CDR1 is MDHEN, CDR2 SYDVKM, per germline. CDR3 size: 16 residues. DNA of the CDR3: TGTGCCAGCAGTTTTGACGCGGGCCCTAGCACAGATACGCAGTATTTT. Translation gives CASSFDAGPSTDTQYF.

The gene calls are TRBV4-3 and TRBJ1-2; no clear D. CDR3 size: 14 residues. Trimming shortened V by 1 base and J by 8 bases, and 14 bases separated the two germline ends. Germline values: CDR1 LGHNA, CDR2 YSLEER. The CDR3 DNA reads as TGCGCCAGCAGCCAAGGGGAGGGAGGATCCGGCTACACCTTC. It translates to CASSQGEGGSGYTF.

The chain carries TRBV19 and TRBJ2-7, with 7 bases matching TRBD1. The CDR3 covers 14 residues. V was pared by 6 bases and J by 5 bases, with 10 bases of the junction left unmatched. Germline assignment: CDR1 LNHDA and CDR2 SQIVND (reference sequence). Written as DNA, the CDR3 is TGTGCCAGTAGCTACAGGGGTGGTATAGACGAGCAGTACTTC. As protein: CASSYRGGIDEQYF.

This clone showed up just once. The V and J genes are TRBV19 and TRBJ1-1; D gene uncertain. Germline CDR1 and CDR2: LNHDA and SQIVND (reference sequence). This CDR3 is built from 12 residues. V was shortened by 7 bases and J by 3 bases, with 9 bases between the two germline ends. The chain's CDR3 is CASTLGYTEAFF. CDR3 in DNA: TGTGCCAGTACTCTAGGTTACACTGAAGCTTTCTTT.

The chain is built from TRBV9 and TRBJ2-7, with 7 bases fitting TRBD2. Germline V gene data show CDR1 as SGDLS and CDR2 as YYNGEE. The CDR3 totals 14 residues. The J segment lost 4 bases and the V segment lost 4 bases, leaving 8 bases of the junction unmatched. CDR3 residues: CASSTRGEFYEQYF. The CDR3 nucleotides are TGTGCCAGCAGCACCCGGGGGGAGTTTTACGAGCAGTACTTC. Full variable domain (outside the CDR3, taken from reference TRBV9 and TRBJ2-7): DSGVTQTPKHLITATGQRVTLRCSPRSGDLSVYWYQQSLDQGLQFLIQYYNGEERAKGNILERFSAQQFPDLHSELNLSSLELGDSALYFCASSTRGEFYEQYFGPGTRLTVT.

The chain carries TRBV6-6 and TRBJ2-7; the D gene is possibly TRBD2 (6 bases). The germline CDR1 and CDR2 sequences are MNHNY and SVGAGI (reference sequence). Trimming took off 0 bases at V and 6 bases at J, with 15 bases between the two ends. The CDR3 sequence is 15 residues long. The CDR3 sequence is CASSYSLAGTREQYF. As DNA, the CDR3 is TGTGCCAGCAGTTACTCGCTGGCGGGGACCCGCGAGCAGTACTTC.

This chain joins TRBV28 and TRBJ1-4; D is ambiguous. CDR1 MDHEN and CDR2 SYDVKM come from the germline V gene. This CDR3 region has 14 residues. V shed 5 bases and J shed 3 bases, with 10 bases lying between them. CDR3 DNA sequence: TGTGCCAGCAGTACGCGGGTCCCTAATGAAAAACTGTTTTTT. Residues: CASSTRVPNEKLFF.

The chain has TRBV5-1 and TRBJ2-7; a possible D gene is TRBD1 (6 bases). This CDR3 region has 14 residues. V was pared by 4 bases and J by 1 base, with 12 bases between. Germline V CDR1 and CDR2: SGHRS, YFSETQ. The CDR3 here is CASSQATGSYEQYF. The CDR3 nucleotides read TGCGCCAGCAGCCAAGCGACAGGATCCTACGAGCAGTACTTC.

This sequence joins TRBV7-9 and TRBJ2-7; 10 bases map to TRBD2. The CDR3 runs to 14 residues. The V segment lost 4 bases and the J segment 4 bases; nucleotides outside the gene matches: 4. Germline CDR1 is SEHNR and CDR2 is FQNEAQ (reference sequence). The CDR3 DNA sequence: TGTGCCAGCAGCTCAAGCGGGAGGGGATACGAGCAGTACTTC. Amino acid sequence: CASSSSGRGYEQYF. Full variable domain (outside the CDR3, taken from reference TRBV7-9 and TRBJ2-7): DTGVSQNPRHKITKRGQNVTFRCDPISEHNRLYWYRQTLGQGPEFLTYFQNEAQLEKSRLLSDRFSAERPKGSFSTLEIQRTEQGDSAMYLCASSSSGRGYEQYFGPGTRLTVT.